This TCR beta chain originates from a study of T-cell memory formation after mild COVID-19. Whole-study context: Largely, TCR clusters stayed within a single donor. Study-level results: Most CD4+ clones that shrank were in CM and EM, while CD8+ ones turned up in EMRA.

Researchers used 5'RACE with constant-segment primers to make TCR alpha and TCR beta cDNA libraries that carry sample barcodes and UMIs. TCRdb itself ran the 5' RACE reads through MiXCR, one entry per CDR3 protein. The sample contains fewer than 700,000 distinct CDR3 sequences, about 20% of which appear only once. As for this clonotype: Its antigen is not known.

V lost 1 base and J lost 5, with 18 bases in between. Germline V gene sequence: CDR1 MNHNY, CDR2 SVGAGI (reference sequence). The CDR3 extends over 17 amino acids. The sequenced sample was PBMCs or a T cell subset sorted from them (not recorded which). This chain joins TRBV6-6 and TRBJ1-5; the D gene is possibly TRBD1 (6 bases). This sequence was found in an adult woman who had mild COVID-19 (a few samples of this study predate the infection). Cell type and time point are not known. The chain's CDR3 is CASSYLAGGGRDQPQHF. CDR3 DNA: TGTGCCAGCAGTTACTTGGCCGGGGGCGGCCGTGATCAGCCCCAGCATTTT.